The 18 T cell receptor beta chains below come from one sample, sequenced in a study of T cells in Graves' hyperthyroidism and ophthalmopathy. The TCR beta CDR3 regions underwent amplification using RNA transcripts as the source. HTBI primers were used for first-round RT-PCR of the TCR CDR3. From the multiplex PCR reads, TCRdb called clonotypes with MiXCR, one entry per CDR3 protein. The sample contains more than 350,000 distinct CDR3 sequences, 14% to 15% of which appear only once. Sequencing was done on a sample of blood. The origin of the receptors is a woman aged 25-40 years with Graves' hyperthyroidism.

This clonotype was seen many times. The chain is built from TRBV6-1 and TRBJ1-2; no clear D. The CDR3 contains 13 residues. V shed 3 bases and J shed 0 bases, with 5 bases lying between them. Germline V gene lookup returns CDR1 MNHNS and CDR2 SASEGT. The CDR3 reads CASSDQTNYGYTF. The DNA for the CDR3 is TGTGCCAGCAGTGATCAGACTAACTATGGCTACACCTTC.

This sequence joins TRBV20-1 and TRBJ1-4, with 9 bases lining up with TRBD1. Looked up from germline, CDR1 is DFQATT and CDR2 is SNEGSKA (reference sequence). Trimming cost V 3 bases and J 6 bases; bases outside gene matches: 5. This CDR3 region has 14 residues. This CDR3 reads CSASPTGGHEKLFF. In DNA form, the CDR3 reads TGCAGTGCTAGTCCGACAGGGGGTCATGAAAAACTGTTTTTT.

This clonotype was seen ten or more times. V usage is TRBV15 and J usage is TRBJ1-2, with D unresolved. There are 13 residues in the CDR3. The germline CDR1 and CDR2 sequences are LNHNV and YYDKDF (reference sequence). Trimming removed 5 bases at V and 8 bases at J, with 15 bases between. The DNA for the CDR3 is TGTGCCACCAGCTACCGTCGGGCTGGGGGCTACACCTTC. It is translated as CATSYRRAGGYTF.

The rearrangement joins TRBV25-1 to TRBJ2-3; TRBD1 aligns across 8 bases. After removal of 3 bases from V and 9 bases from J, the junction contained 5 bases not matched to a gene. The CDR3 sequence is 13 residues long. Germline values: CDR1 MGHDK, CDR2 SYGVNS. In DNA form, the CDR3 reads TGTGCCAGCAGTGATCGGACAGGGAGCACGCAGTATTTT. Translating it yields CASSDRTGSTQYF.

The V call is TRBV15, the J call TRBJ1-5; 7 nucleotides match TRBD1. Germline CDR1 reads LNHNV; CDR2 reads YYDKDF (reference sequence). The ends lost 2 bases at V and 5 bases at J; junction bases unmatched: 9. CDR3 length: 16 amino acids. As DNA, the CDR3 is TGTGCCACCAGCAGACCTACCCCAGGGGGATATCAGCCCCAGCATTTT. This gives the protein CATSRPTPGGYQPQHF.

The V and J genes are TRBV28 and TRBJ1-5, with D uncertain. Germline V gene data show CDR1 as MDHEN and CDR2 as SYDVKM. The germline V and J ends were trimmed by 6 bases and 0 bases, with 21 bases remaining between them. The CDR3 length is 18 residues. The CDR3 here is CASRTNGPETYSNQPQHF. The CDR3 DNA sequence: TGTGCCAGCAGGACGAATGGCCCCGAGACTTATAGCAATCAGCCCCAGCATTTT.

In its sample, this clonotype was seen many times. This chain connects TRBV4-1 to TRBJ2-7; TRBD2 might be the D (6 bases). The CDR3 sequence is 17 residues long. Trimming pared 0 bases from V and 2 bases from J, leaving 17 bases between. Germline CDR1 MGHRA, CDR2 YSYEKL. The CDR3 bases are TGCGCCAGCAGCCAAGATCTCGCCGGGAGTTTTGCCTACGAGCAGTACTTC. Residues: CASSQDLAGSFAYEQYF.

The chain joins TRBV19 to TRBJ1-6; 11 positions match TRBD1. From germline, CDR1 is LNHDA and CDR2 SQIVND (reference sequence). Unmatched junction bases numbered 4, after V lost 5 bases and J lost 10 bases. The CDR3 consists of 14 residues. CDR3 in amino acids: CASSRRDRGSPLHF. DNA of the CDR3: TGTGCCAGTAGTCGCCGGGACAGGGGGTCACCCCTCCACTTT.

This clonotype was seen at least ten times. The CDR3 region has the DNA TGTGCCACCCGCGAGAACGGTTACAATGAGCAGTTCTTC. Amino acid sequence: CATRENGYNEQFF. The rearrangement joins TRBV2 to TRBJ2-1, with D uncertain. V lost 10 bases, J lost 4 bases, and 14 bases lay in between. Germline CDR1 and CDR2: SNHLY and FYNNEI. This CDR3 region has 13 residues.

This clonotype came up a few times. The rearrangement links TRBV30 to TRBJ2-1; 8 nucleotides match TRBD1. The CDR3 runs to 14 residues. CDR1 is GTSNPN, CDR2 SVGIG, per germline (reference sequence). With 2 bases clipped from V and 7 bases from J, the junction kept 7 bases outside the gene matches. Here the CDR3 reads CAWSPGTGRNEQFF. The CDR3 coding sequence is TGTGCCTGGAGTCCCGGGACAGGAAGAAATGAGCAGTTCTTC.

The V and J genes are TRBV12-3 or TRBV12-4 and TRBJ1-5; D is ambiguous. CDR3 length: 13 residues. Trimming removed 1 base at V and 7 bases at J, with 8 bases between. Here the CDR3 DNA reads TGTGCCAGCAGTTTAGAAGCTTTCCAGCCCCAGCATTTT. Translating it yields CASSLEAFQPQHF.

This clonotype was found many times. CDR3 nucleotide sequence: TGTGCCAGCAGCCTCGGAATCCGGGAGGGGAGCACAGATACGCAGTATTTT. Protein sequence: CASSLGIREGSTDTQYF. The rearrangement links TRBV3-1 to TRBJ2-3; 8 nucleotides align to TRBD2. V was pared by 4 bases and J by 0 bases, with 9 bases of the junction left unmatched. The CDR3 has 17 amino acids. Germline V lookup: CDR1 LGHDT, CDR2 YNNKEL (reference sequence).

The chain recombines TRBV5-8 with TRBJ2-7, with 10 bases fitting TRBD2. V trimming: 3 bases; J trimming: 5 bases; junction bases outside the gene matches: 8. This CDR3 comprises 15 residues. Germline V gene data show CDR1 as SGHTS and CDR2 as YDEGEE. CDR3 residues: CASSSKREGRDEQYF. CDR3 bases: TGTGCCAGCAGCTCCAAGCGGGAGGGCCGGGACGAGCAGTACTTC.

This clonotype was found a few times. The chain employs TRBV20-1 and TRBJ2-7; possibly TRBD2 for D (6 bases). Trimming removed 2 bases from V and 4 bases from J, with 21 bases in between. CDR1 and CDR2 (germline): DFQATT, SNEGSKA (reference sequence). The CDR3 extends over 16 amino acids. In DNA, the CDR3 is TGCAGTGCTAGACCCATGGAGGGGACGGGAAAATACGAGCAGTACTTC. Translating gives CSARPMEGTGKYEQYF.

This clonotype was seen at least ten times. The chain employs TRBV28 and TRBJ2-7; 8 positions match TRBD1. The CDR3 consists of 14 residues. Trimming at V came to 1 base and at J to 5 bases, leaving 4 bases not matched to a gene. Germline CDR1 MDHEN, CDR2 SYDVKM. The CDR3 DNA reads TGTGCCAGCAGTTTATCCCAGGGGGCTAACGAGCAGTACTTC. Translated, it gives CASSLSQGANEQYF.

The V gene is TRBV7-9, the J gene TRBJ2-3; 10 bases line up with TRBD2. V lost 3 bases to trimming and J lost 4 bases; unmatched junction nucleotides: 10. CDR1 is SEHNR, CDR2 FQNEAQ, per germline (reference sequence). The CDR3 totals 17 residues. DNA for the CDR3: TGTGCCAGCAGCTTGGGGTTACTAGCGGGAAGGTCAGATACGCAGTATTTT. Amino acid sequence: CASSLGLLAGRSDTQYF.

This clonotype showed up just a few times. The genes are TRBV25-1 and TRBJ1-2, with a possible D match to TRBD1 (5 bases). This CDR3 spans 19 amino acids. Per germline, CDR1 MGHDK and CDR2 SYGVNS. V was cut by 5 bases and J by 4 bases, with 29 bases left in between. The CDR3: CASSSNTGTPNRGGYGYTF. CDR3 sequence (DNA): TGTGCCAGCAGTTCAAATACCGGGACTCCAAATAGGGGAGGCTATGGCTACACCTTC.

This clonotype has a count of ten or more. The CDR3 DNA sequence: TGTGCCAGCAGCCTCCGTGCGGGAGGAAACACAGATACGCAGTATTTT. Encoded protein: CASSLRAGGNTDTQYF. This chain uses TRBV6-1 with TRBJ2-3, with 8 positions matching TRBD2. CDR1 is MNHNS and CDR2 is SASEGT in the germline V gene. The CDR3 totals 16 residues. The J segment lost 2 bases and the V segment lost 6 bases, leaving 10 bases of the junction unmatched.